This is a list of T cell receptor beta chains from one sample in a study of blood T cell repertoires in COVID-19. Assay used: immunoSEQ multiplex PCR; TCRdb lists only in-frame clones, some missing. In the table there are about 110,000 clones, approximately 81% of which are singletons. The specimen sequenced was peripheral blood. The receptor source for this set is a human donor in a cohort sampled during active COVID-19. The conserved cysteine and the conserved F or W are not part of the CDR3 here.

J: TRBJ2-2; V: TRBV6-5; CDR3: ASSKHDRDTGELF
J: TRBJ1-2; V: TRBV27; CDR3: ASGTGYGYT
J: TRBJ1-1; V: TRBV5-1; CDR3: ASSWGTGNTEAF
J: TRBJ2-3; V: TRBV14; CDR3: ASSLLAGGTDTQY
J: TRBJ2-2; V: TRBV5-5; CDR3: ASSPQGITGELF
J: TRBJ1-2; V: TRBV18; CDR3: ASSLARRDGYT
J: TRBJ2-7; V: TRBV5-1; CDR3: ASSPGQATYEQY
J: TRBJ1-5; V: TRBV6-5; CDR3: ASRGGWGPQH
J: TRBJ1-5; V: TRBV30; CDR3: AWSGQNQPQH
J: TRBJ1-1; V: TRBV5-6; CDR3: ASSLGDSEAF
J: TRBJ2-1; V: TRBV3-1/TRBV3-2; CDR3: ASSQGRGAGSYNEQF
J: TRBJ1-5; V: TRBV23-1; CDR3: ASSPDGPNQPQH
J: TRBJ2-3; V: TRBV6-2/TRBV6-3; CDR3: ASSALGGVNTDTQY
J: TRBJ2-2; V: TRBV7-2; CDR3: ASTRGAGGVGELF
J: TRBJ1-6; V: TRBV5-4; CDR3: ASSPDRGRALH
J: TRBJ1-6; V: TRBV2; CDR3: ASIGGPASPLH